One and the same sample provided the 26 T cell receptor beta chains below, sequenced in a study of cytomegalovirus exposure and HLA in healthy donors. 60 Vbeta and 13 Jbeta primers were used in PCR. This table comes from immunoSEQ multiplex PCR, and its TCRdb copy is limited to in-frame clones, with some not included. The sample yields 110,000 or so clones, around 80% seen once. The sample was PBMCs. These receptors all stem from a young woman in good health and CMV-seronegative.

The chain links TRBV5-1 to TRBJ1-6; TRBD1 might be the D (5 bases). This CDR3 is built from 15 residues. Trimming removed 4 bases at V and 7 bases at J, with 15 bases between. CDR1 and CDR2 (germline): SGHRS, YFSETQ. The CDR3 region is CASSTESGGNSPLHF. The CDR3 nucleotides are TGCGCCAGCAGCACCGAATCTGGGGGGAATTCACCCCTCCACTTT.

This chain links TRBV9 with TRBJ1-1; 8 positions agree with TRBD1. Germline CDR1 reads SGDLS; CDR2 reads YYNGEE. The CDR3 runs to 13 residues. V shed 4 bases, J shed 4 bases, and the junction held 3 bases outside the gene matches. The CDR3 DNA follows: TGTGCCAGCAGCTTAACAGGGGGCACTGAAGCTTTCTTT. Translated, it gives CASSLTGGTEAFF.

The chain joins TRBV4-1 to TRBJ2-7; TRBD2 is a possible D gene (6 bases). The germline V and J ends were trimmed by 0 bases and 2 bases, with 11 bases remaining between them. Germline values: CDR1 MGHRA, CDR2 YSYEKL. The CDR3 extends over 15 amino acids. The CDR3 nucleotides are TGCGCCAGCAGCCAAGATCCCGGGGGAACCTACGAGCAGTACTTC. Protein sequence: CASSQDPGGTYEQYF.

This rearrangement joins TRBV7-2 to TRBJ1-4; 7 bases are shared with TRBD1. The CDR3 runs to 15 residues. V was clipped by 5 bases and J by 7 bases; unmatched bases: 10. Germline loops: CDR1 SGHTA, CDR2 FQGNSA. The CDR3 region has the DNA TGTGCCAGCAGCCGGAAGAGCCGGGACAGTGAAAAACTGTTTTTT. It encodes CASSRKSRDSEKLFF.

The genes are TRBV7-2 and TRBJ2-5, with D perhaps matching TRBD2 (5 bases). Germline values: CDR1 SGHTA, CDR2 FQGNSA. V lost 7 bases to trimming and J lost 2 bases, with 14 bases between them. This CDR3 has 14 residues. CDR3 coding DNA: TGTGCCAGCAACTCGCAACGGGGACAAGAGACCCAGTACTTC. It codes for CASNSQRGQETQYF. Full variable domain (remainder filled in from reference TRBV7-2 and TRBJ2-5): GAGVSQSPSNKVTEKGKDVELRCDPISGHTALYWYRQSLGQGLEFLIYFQGNSAPDKSGLPSDRFSAERTGGSVSTLTIQRTQQEDSAVYLCASNSQRGQETQYFGPGTRLLVL.

The gene calls are TRBV25-1 and TRBJ1-2, with 12 nucleotides matching TRBD1. With 4 bases clipped from V and 8 bases from J, the junction kept 11 bases outside the gene matches. Germline assignment: CDR1 MGHDK and CDR2 SYGVNS. The CDR3 sequence is 16 residues long. The CDR3 bases are TGTGCCAGCAGTGGCTCCCCGGGACAGGGGGCGGAAGGCTACACCTTC. Protein: CASSGSPGQGAEGYTF.

This clone turned up a few times. The rearrangement links TRBV5-1 to TRBJ2-7; tentative D call: TRBD1 (6 bases). The CDR3 is 18 residues long. V lost 1 base and J lost 3, with 23 bases in between. The germline V gene encodes CDR1 SGHRS and CDR2 YFSETQ. In nucleotides, the CDR3 is TGCGCCAGCAGCTTGCAATCGGGACAAACAGGAGACCTCTACGAGCAGTACTTC. This translates into CASSLQSGQTGDLYEQYF. The whole variable domain, remainder taken from reference TRBV5-1 and TRBJ2-7, is KAGVTQTPRYLIKTRGQQVTLSCSPISGHRSVSWYQQTPGQGLQFLFEYFSETQRNKGNFPGRFSGRQFSNSRSEMNVSTLELGDSALYLCASSLQSGQTGDLYEQYFGPGTRLTVT.

The CDR3 DNA is TGTGCCAGCAGTACCGAGGAGGAGGGAATGAACACTGAAGCTTTCTTT. Encoded protein: CASSTEEEGMNTEAFF. This chain joins TRBV5-8 and TRBJ1-1; D not resolved. The CDR3 sequence is 16 residues long. CDR1 and CDR2 (germline): SGHTS, YDEGEE. V gave up 5 bases and J gave up 0 bases, with 17 bases separating them.

The V gene is TRBV7-9, the J gene TRBJ1-6, with D perhaps matching TRBD1 (6 bases). The V gene's germline CDR1 is SEHNR and CDR2 FQNEAQ (reference sequence). The CDR3 is 14 residues long. V gave up 5 bases and J gave up 6 bases, with 11 bases separating them. The CDR3: CASSGLGANSPLHF. For the CDR3, the DNA is TGTGCCAGCAGCGGGTTGGGGGCTAATTCACCCCTCCACTTT.

This sequence joins TRBV5-1 and TRBJ1-3; the D gene is possibly TRBD1 (6 bases). The germline V and J ends were trimmed by 4 bases and 0 bases, with 20 bases remaining between them. CDR1 is SGHRS and CDR2 is YFSETQ in the germline V gene. This CDR3 comprises 18 residues. CDR3 nucleotide sequence: TGCGCCAGCAGCCCGGCCAACGGTCAGGGGAGCTCTGGAAACACCATATATTTT. The encoded protein is CASSPANGQGSSGNTIYF. Based on the CDR3 plus reference TRBV5-1 and TRBJ1-3, the full variable domain is KAGVTQTPRYLIKTRGQQVTLSCSPISGHRSVSWYQQTPGQGLQFLFEYFSETQRNKGNFPGRFSGRQFSNSRSEMNVSTLELGDSALYLCASSPANGQGSSGNTIYFGEGSWLTVV.

The rearrangement joins TRBV4-2 to TRBJ2-3; no reliable D call. CDR1 is LGHNA, CDR2 YNFKEQ, per germline. The V gene lost 0 bases and the J gene lost 2 bases, with 9 bases spanning the gap. The CDR3 contains 15 residues. The CDR3 nucleotides are TGTGCCAGCAGCCAAGATCAACTCTCCACAGATACGCAGTATTTT. Translating it yields CASSQDQLSTDTQYF.

The CDR3 bases are TGTGCCAGCAGCGTCCGGGACAGGGCCGACTATGGCTACACCTTC. Protein product: CASSVRDRADYGYTF. The J gene is TRBJ1-2, the V gene TRBV9, with 9 bases that match TRBD1. Unmatched junction bases numbered 5, after V lost 2 bases and J lost 3 bases. The CDR3 is made up of 15 amino acids. Per the germline V gene, CDR1 is SGDLS and CDR2 is YYNGEE.

The chain joins TRBV25-1 to TRBJ2-1, with TRBD2 matching over 8 bases. CDR3 length: 15 amino acids. V was pared by 5 bases and J by 1 base, with 4 bases of the junction left unmatched. Germline CDR1 MGHDK, CDR2 SYGVNS. Here the CDR3 reads CASSPTSGSYNEQFF. In DNA form, the CDR3 reads TGTGCCAGCAGTCCAACTAGCGGTTCCTACAATGAGCAGTTCTTC.

The genes are TRBV4-2 and TRBJ2-7, with 7 bases fitting TRBD1. The CDR3 loop spans 12 amino acids. V gave up 10 bases and J gave up 6 bases; unmatched junction bases: 9. Per germline, CDR1 LGHNA and CDR2 YNFKEQ. The CDR3 loop reads CAILTGTGEQYF. CDR3 DNA sequence: TGTGCCATACTGACAGGGACCGGCGAGCAGTACTTC.

The rearrangement uses TRBV6-5 and TRBJ1-1; D not certain. This CDR3 region has 11 residues. The germline gives CDR1 MNHEY, CDR2 SVGAGI. The V and J ends lost 8 bases and 1 base respectively, with 5 bases between them. CDR3: CASLKNTEAFF. CDR3 nucleotide sequence: TGTGCCAGCCTTAAGAACACTGAAGCTTTCTTT.

A few counts support this clone. The chain employs TRBV7-9 and TRBJ1-1, with D perhaps TRBD1 (5 bases). V was shortened by 5 bases and J by 0 bases, with 10 bases between the two germline ends. Germline V lookup: CDR1 SEHNR, CDR2 FQNEAQ (reference sequence). This CDR3 region has 14 residues. CDR3 amino acids: CASSQRQMNTEAFF. The CDR3 coding sequence is TGTGCCAGCAGCCAGCGACAGATGAACACTGAAGCTTTCTTT.

The chain employs TRBV12-5 and TRBJ2-5, with D uncertain. V lost 8 bases and J 7 bases, leaving 14 bases between the germline ends. Germline V CDR1 and CDR2: LGHNT, FRNRAP. The length of the CDR3 is 12 residues. CDR3 sequence: CASFGWSGTQYF. CDR3 in DNA: TGTGCTAGTTTTGGGTGGTCAGGGACCCAGTACTTC.

This clone was counted between two and nine times. V is TRBV5-4 and J is TRBJ1-4; no clear D. The CDR3 is made up of 14 amino acids. Between the trimmed V and J ends, which lost 4 bases and 3 bases, there was a span of 10 bases. Germline V gene sequence: CDR1 SGHNT, CDR2 YYREEE (reference sequence). The CDR3 spells CASSEGGSNEKLFF. The CDR3 coding sequence is TGTGCCAGCAGCGAAGGAGGATCTAATGAAAAACTGTTTTTT. Combining the CDR3 with reference TRBV5-4 and TRBJ1-4 gives the whole variable domain ETGVTQSPTHLIKTRGQQVTLRCSSQSGHNTVSWYQQALGQGPQFIFQYYREEENGRGNFPPRFSGLQFPNYSSELNVNALELDDSALYLCASSEGGSNEKLFFGSGTQLSVL.

This clone came up a few times. This chain joins TRBV11-2 and TRBJ1-3; D not certain. The germline V gene has CDR1 SGHAT and CDR2 FQNNGV. The CDR3 covers 14 residues. Trimming pared 1 base from V and 0 bases from J, leaving 4 bases between. The CDR3 here is CASSLGLSGNTIYF. The CDR3 DNA reads as TGTGCCAGCAGCTTAGGTCTCTCTGGAAACACCATATATTTT.

The rearrangement links TRBV18 to TRBJ2-7; 7 positions match TRBD2. The CDR3 has 20 residues. V lost 6 bases and J lost 2; bases outside the gene matches: 25. Germline CDR1 and CDR2: KGHSH and LQKENI. The CDR3 DNA reads TGTGCCAGCTCCCCTTTCTCCGGGGATGGAGCGGGAAGACTCGCCTACGAGCAGTACTTC. This sequence encodes CASSPFSGDGAGRLAYEQYF.

The rearrangement uses TRBV5-1 and TRBJ2-3; 8 bases match TRBD2. The V gene's germline CDR1 is SGHRS and CDR2 YFSETQ. The J segment lost 5 bases and the V segment lost 2 bases, leaving 7 bases of the junction unmatched. The CDR3 consists of 15 residues. CDR3 region: CASSFTGGQVDTQYF. The CDR3 DNA is TGCGCCAGCAGCTTCACGGGGGGGCAGGTAGATACGCAGTATTTT.

This clone was observed a handful of times. This rearrangement joins TRBV9 to TRBJ1-4, with no clear D. The CDR3 totals 14 residues. Germline V CDR1 and CDR2: SGDLS, YYNGEE. Trimming took off 0 bases at V and 7 bases at J, with 10 bases between the two ends. The CDR3 DNA sequence: TGTGCCAGCAGCGTAGATCTCAGCGGTGAAAAACTGTTTTTT. This encodes CASSVDLSGEKLFF.

The chain combines TRBV5-4 with TRBJ1-1; D call uncertain. The CDR3 length is 15 residues. Germline V gives CDR1 SGHNT, CDR2 YYREEE (reference sequence). With 1 base removed from V and 4 bases from J, the gap between germline ends came to 14 bases. Written as DNA, the CDR3 is TGTGCCAGCAGCTTGTCCTTGGGTAGCAGCACTGAAGCTTTCTTT. The encoded protein is CASSLSLGSSTEAFF.

The chain couples TRBV4-1 to TRBJ2-2; TRBD2 is a possible D gene (5 bases). The ends were cut back, 3 bases at V and 3 bases at J, with 14 bases in the middle. CDR1 is MGHRA, CDR2 YSYEKL, per germline. The length of the CDR3 is 16 residues. For the CDR3, the DNA is TGCGCCAGCAGCCACTCTCCACCGGGGTACACCGGGGAGCTGTTTTTT. It is translated as CASSHSPPGYTGELFF.

The sample holds one count of this clone. The chain uses TRBV2 and TRBJ1-2; D is possibly TRBD1 (5 bases). The CDR3 is made up of 12 amino acids. The V gene lost 10 bases and the J gene lost 12 bases, with 21 bases spanning the gap. Germline CDR1 is SNHLY and CDR2 is FYNNEI. CDR3 amino acids: CATHGLREAHTF. For the CDR3, the DNA is TGTGCCACCCACGGGCTCAGGGAGGCCCACACCTTC.

This sequence joins TRBV28 and TRBJ2-1, with 9 bases aligning to TRBD2. This CDR3 comprises 15 residues. Germline assignment: CDR1 MDHEN and CDR2 SYDVKM. Germline trimming cut 6 bases from V and 1 base from J; bases unmatched to any gene: 4. The CDR3 is CASRTSGRSYNEQFF. Written as DNA, the CDR3 is TGTGCCAGCAGGACTAGCGGAAGATCCTACAATGAGCAGTTCTTC.